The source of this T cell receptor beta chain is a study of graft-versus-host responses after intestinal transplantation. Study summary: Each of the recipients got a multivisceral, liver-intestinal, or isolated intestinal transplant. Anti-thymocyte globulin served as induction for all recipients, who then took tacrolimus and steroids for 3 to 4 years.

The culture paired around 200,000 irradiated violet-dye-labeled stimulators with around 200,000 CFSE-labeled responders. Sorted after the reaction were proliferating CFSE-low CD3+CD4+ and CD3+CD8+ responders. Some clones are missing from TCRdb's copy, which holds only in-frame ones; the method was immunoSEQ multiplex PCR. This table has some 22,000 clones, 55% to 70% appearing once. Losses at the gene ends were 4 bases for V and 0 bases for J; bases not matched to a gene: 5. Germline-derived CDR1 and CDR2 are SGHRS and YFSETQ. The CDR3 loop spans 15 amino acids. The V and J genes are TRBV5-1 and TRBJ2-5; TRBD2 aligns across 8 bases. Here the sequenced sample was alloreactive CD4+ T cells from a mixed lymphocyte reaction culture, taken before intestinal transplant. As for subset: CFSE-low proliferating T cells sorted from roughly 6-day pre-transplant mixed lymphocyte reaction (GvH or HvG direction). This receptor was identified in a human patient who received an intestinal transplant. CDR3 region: CASSPVAGYQETQYF. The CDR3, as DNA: TGCGCCAGCAGCCCGGTAGCGGGGTACCAAGAGACCCAGTACTTC.